This T cell receptor beta chain stems from a study of OX40 agonist ivuxolimab in advanced cancers. As for the study in general: Participants, roughly 81% male, averaged roughly 60 years of age, ranging from about 20 to 79. Partial responses, seen in three patients, involved one hepatocellular carcinoma and two cutaneous melanomas. Allowance was made for prior anti-PD-1, anti-PD-L1 or anti-CTLA-4 therapy, and around 41% had some.

The CDR3 has 13 residues. The germline V and J ends were trimmed by 2 bases and 7 bases, with 11 bases remaining between them. From germline, CDR1 is MNHEY and CDR2 SMNVEV (reference sequence). This clone was observed a handful of times. As yet, its antigen is unknown. Regarding the study as a whole: Nonresponders, in some cases, also had low normalized T-cell clonal expansion.

Produced via immunoSEQ multiplex PCR; TCRdb's table is partial and in-frame only. Here the sample spans approximately 19,000 clones, over 75% being singletons. Sequencing was performed on CD4+ or CD8+ T cells sorted from blood, taken in a trial of the OX40 agonist ivuxolimab. The chain combines TRBV27 with TRBJ1-2; D not resolved. The TCR comes from an adult with an advanced solid tumor such as melanoma, head and neck, liver or kidney cancer. The CDR3 loop reads CASSLLGNSGYTF. The DNA of the CDR3 is TGTGCCAGCAGTTTACTTGGGAATTCTGGCTACACCTTC.